These T cell receptor beta chains were read from a single sample in a study of cytomegalovirus exposure and HLA in healthy donors. Assay: immunoSEQ multiplex PCR; the TCRdb copy retains only in-frame clones and omits some. The sample has fewer than 250,000 clones, around 87% seen once. Material for sequencing was PBMCs. The receptors were sampled from a boy aged 2 to 10 in good health and CMV-seronegative. CDR3s leave out the opening cysteine and the closing phenylalanine or tryptophan.

V gene: TRBV7-6
J gene: TRBJ2-3
CDR3 protein: ASSSAGAGTDTQY

V gene: TRBV30
J gene: TRBJ1-2
CDR3 protein: AWGAGPVPYGYT

V gene: TRBV6-5
J gene: TRBJ2-7
CDR3 protein: ATSRTGDTYEQY

V gene: TRBV9
J gene: TRBJ1-6
CDR3 protein: ASSEQGRIIGSPLH

V gene: TRBV7-2
J gene: TRBJ2-5
CDR3 protein: ASSQESTGTQY

V gene: TRBV9
J gene: TRBJ1-1
CDR3 protein: ASSVGTGSNTEAF

V gene: TRBV11-3
J gene: TRBJ2-2
CDR3 protein: ASSLHTRTGELF

V gene: TRBV29-1
J gene: TRBJ1-4
CDR3 protein: SVAGSSPGEKLF

V gene: TRBV10-3
J gene: TRBJ1-2
CDR3 protein: AISEYGDRTYGYT

V gene: TRBV7-3
J gene: TRBJ2-2
CDR3 protein: ASSFWSTGELF

V gene: TRBV19
J gene: .
CDR3 protein: ASRRTGGASYEQY

V gene: TRBV5-1
J gene: TRBJ2-2
CDR3 protein: ASSRDITGELF

V gene: TRBV11-2
J gene: TRBJ2-5
CDR3 protein: ASSHSEETQY

V gene: TRBV6-4
J gene: TRBJ1-1
CDR3 protein: ASSFKWNTEAF

V gene: TRBV19
J gene: TRBJ2-7
CDR3 protein: ASSGGGGDEQY

V gene: TRBV5-1
J gene: TRBJ1-5
CDR3 protein: ASSLEGRGSSNQPQH

V gene: TRBV28
J gene: TRBJ2-7
CDR3 protein: ASSEGTLKPTGAYEQY

V gene: TRBV11-3
J gene: TRBJ2-1
CDR3 protein: ASSPKRGGYNEQF

V gene: TRBV9
J gene: TRBJ2-5
CDR3 protein: ASSVASGGPETQY

V gene: TRBV6-1
J gene: TRBJ2-3
CDR3 protein: ASSRTASSTDTQY

V gene: TRBV6-1
J gene: TRBJ2-2
CDR3 protein: ASIPVESTGELF

V gene: TRBV28
J gene: TRBJ1-6
CDR3 protein: ASSFRGSSPLH

V gene: TRBV30
J gene: TRBJ1-2
CDR3 protein: AWTSIGALLGV

V gene: TRBV6-1
J gene: TRBJ2-4
CDR3 protein: ASSVARGQNIQY

V gene: TRBV19
J gene: TRBJ2-7
CDR3 protein: ASSKGAYEQY

V gene: TRBV4-1
J gene: TRBJ2-1
CDR3 protein: ASSQDGLAGGPSYNEQF

V gene: TRBV6-5
J gene: TRBJ2-5
CDR3 protein: ASSYTIAEQETQY